The present entry profiles one TCR beta chain with its context. Which antigen it targets is not known. Per-base qualities were not stored, and no clone one base away is much larger. This specimen belongs to a study of CD8 T cells in ankylosing spondylitis (dated by TCRdb to about 2017). Broadly, across the study: To find TCR variants linked to disease, the study profiled T cell receptor beta repertoires in ankylosing spondylitis patients and healthy donors. The full study cohort was made up of 25 to 30 ankylosing spondylitis patients and fewer than 120 healthy donors. Samples of peripheral blood were taken, and for ankylosing spondylitis patients, synovial fluid was collected as well.

Study-wide conclusions, independent of this receptor: Some of the motif variants had been reported before in the synovial fluid and blood of reactive arthritis patients, a finding that suggests common disease-initiation mechanisms. According to the report, matched synovial fluid samples from ankylosing spondylitis patients were significantly enriched for the disease-linked clones. The disease-linked clones showed a CD8+ phenotype and occurred at relatively low frequencies in peripheral blood. Blood from ankylosing spondylitis patients appeared to be characterized by a TCR beta motif composed of eight highly homologous amino acid variants.

V has 2 bases trimmed and J has 0 bases trimmed; junction bases matching no gene number 9. From a lookup of the germline V gene, CDR1 and CDR2 are MGHRA and YSYEKL. The CDR3, cysteine through phenylalanine, is 17 amino acids long. The retained sequence is limited to the CDR3, 51 bases, with the frame set at the first base. Sequenced on an Illumina HiSeq 2500. TCR beta libraries were prepared by quantitative 5'-RACE with molecular barcodes. On the study's bioinformatics: Disease-linked TCR variants were identified with a new computational method built on a probabilistic model of VDJ rearrangement. Using fastp at Q25 and MiXCR, TCRdb reprocessed the public reads and kept productive beta chains. Each entry merges the rows of one CDR3 protein and shows their most common DNA and genes. The authors' filters were not applied to this entry. The sample includes about 39,000 distinct CDR3 sequences, with about 9.3% observed a single time. The ten largest clonotypes hold more than 15% of the sample.

The sequence was collected from a male donor with ankylosing spondylitis or in good health (not recorded which). Sequenced material: blood, either unsorted or a sorted T cell fraction (not recorded which). The chain links TRBV4-1 with TRBJ2-7; 8 junctional bases match TRBD1. The CDR3 corresponds to CASSQLSGQASSYEQYF. In nucleotide form, the sequence is TGCGCCAGCAGCCAACTATCGGGACAGGCGAGCTCCTACGAGCAGTACTTC.